One TCR beta chain is described in this entry. The antigen is not known. Trimming left V 5 bases short and J 6 bases short, with 10 bases between. The CDR3 runs to 13 residues. CDR1 and CDR2 (germline): SGHVS, FNYEAQ. This sample is part of a study of glioma-infiltrating T cells. Whole-study findings and limits: Tissue-blood divergence was below expectation in non-neoplastic patients, above in gliomas. Only very few CDR3 sequences appeared in both tissue and blood.

Amplification of TCR alpha and beta CDR3 regions from RNA used iRepertoire nested multiplex PCR. One-step reverse transcription and amplification started from around 100-400 ng of tissue mRNA or PBMC total RNA. TCRdb re-derived calls from the multiplex PCR reads in MiXCR, one entry per CDR3 protein. The table shows about 140,000 distinct CDR3 sequences, with about two fifths occurring only once. The receptor's source is a human donor with low-grade glioma or glioblastoma, undergoing nonglioma brain surgery, or in good health (not recorded which). The chain carries TRBV7-6 and TRBJ2-2; D remains ambiguous. The sample was glioma tissue, nonneoplastic brain tissue, or PBMCs (not recorded which). The CDR3 reads CASSPPFSGELFF. CDR3 nucleotides: TGTGCCAGCAGCCCCCCATTCTCCGGGGAGCTGTTTTTT.